The 15 T cell receptor beta chains below were found in one sample sequenced in a study of blood T cells in healthy people across ages. The second PCR ran 7 to 11 cycles with a sample-barcoded 5' primer and J-beta primers. MiXCR, applied by TCRdb to the 5' RACE reads, yields one record per CDR3 protein. The sample lists roughly 1.5 million distinct CDR3 sequences; 35% to 45% were seen once. The sequencing input was blood. The receptors were sampled from a woman in her late teens or twenties in good health.

The chain recombines TRBV11-2 with TRBJ2-1, with TRBD2 matching over 13 bases. J lost 8 bases, V lost 3 bases, and 7 bases had no gene match. The V gene's germline CDR1 is SGHAT and CDR2 FQNNGV. The CDR3 loop spans 16 amino acids. CDR3: CASSFYTSGRADEQFF. CDR3 nucleotide sequence: TGTGCCAGCAGCTTTTACACTAGCGGGAGGGCGGATGAGCAGTTCTTC.

This chain connects TRBV20-1 to TRBJ2-5; 8 nucleotides match TRBD2. Germline-derived CDR1 and CDR2 are DFQATT and SNEGSKA (reference sequence). The CDR3 is made up of 17 amino acids. V was pared by 6 bases and J by 4 bases, with 19 bases of the junction left unmatched. The CDR3 DNA sequence: TGCAGTGCCAATACGCCGGGTCGGGGGGGAAACGGAGAGACCCAGTACTTC. It translates to CSANTPGRGGNGETQYF.

This clonotype was seen a few times. The V and J genes are TRBV28 and TRBJ1-5; D gene ambiguous. The V gene's germline CDR1 is MDHEN and CDR2 SYDVKM. There are 12 residues in the CDR3. V lost 5 bases, J lost 12 bases, and 14 bases lay in between. The CDR3 loop reads CASSKASRDQHF. CDR3 sequence (DNA): TGTGCCAGCAGTAAAGCTAGTCGAGACCAGCATTTT.

The chain combines TRBV2 with TRBJ1-2; no definite D call. This CDR3 region has 13 residues. Per the germline V gene, CDR1 is SNHLY and CDR2 is FYNNEI. V gave up 4 bases and J gave up 3 bases, with 9 bases separating them. The CDR3 DNA reads TGTGCCAGCAGTGGGGAGCGTTACTATGGCTACACCTTC. Translated: CASSGERYYGYTF.

The chain links TRBV4-1 to TRBJ1-1; TRBD1 matches 8 bases. Germline V lookup: CDR1 MGHRA, CDR2 YSYEKL. The ends lost 3 bases at V and 0 bases at J; junction bases unmatched: 6. This CDR3 contains 16 residues. CDR3 in DNA: TGCGCCAGCAGCCATCGACAGGGGCAGATGAACACTGAAGCTTTCTTT. This gives the protein CASSHRQGQMNTEAFF.

This clonotype was recorded many times. A junction boundary mismatches the germline segment, possibly from a read error. This chain uses TRBV5-1 with TRBJ2-6; D unclear. This CDR3 has 15 amino acids. Germline lookup yields CDR1 SGHRS and CDR2 YFSETQ. The CDR3 is CASSLDNSGANVLTF. DNA for the CDR3: TGTGCCAGCAGTCTCGACAACTCTGGGGCCAACGTCCTGACTTTC.

V usage is TRBV29-1 and J usage is TRBJ2-1, with TRBD1 as a possible D gene (5 bases). CDR1 is SQVTM, CDR2 ANQGSEA, per germline. Trimming removed 3 bases from V and 6 bases from J, with 15 bases in between. CDR3 length: 14 residues. The CDR3 loop reads CSVDAGSGANEQFF. CDR3 bases: TGCAGCGTTGACGCCGGATCTGGGGCCAATGAGCAGTTCTTC.

The chain employs TRBV7-9 and TRBJ1-5; a possible D gene is TRBD1 (5 bases). Between the trimmed V and J ends, which lost 5 bases and 1 base, there was a span of 12 bases. Per the germline V gene, CDR1 is SEHNR and CDR2 is FQNEAQ (reference sequence). The CDR3 sequence is 15 residues long. DNA of the CDR3: TGTGCCAGCAGCCGTTCAGGGTCCAGCAATCAGCCCCAGCATTTT. Protein: CASSRSGSSNQPQHF. The variable domain in full, completed from reference TRBV7-9 and TRBJ1-5, reads DTGVSQNPRHKITKRGQNVTFRCDPISEHNRLYWYRQTLGQGPEFLTYFQNEAQLEKSRLLSDRFSAERPKGSFSTLEIQRTEQGDSAMYLCASSRSGSSNQPQHFGDGTRLSIL.

The chain is built from TRBV5-1 and TRBJ2-5; a possible D gene is TRBD1 (5 bases). Germline V gene sequence: CDR1 SGHRS, CDR2 YFSETQ. This CDR3 contains 11 residues. Trimming took 6 bases from V and 11 from J, leaving 14 bases between them. The CDR3 DNA follows: TGCGCCAGCACCGCAGGGTCGCGGCAGTACTTC. Translation: CASTAGSRQYF.

The sample holds a few counts of this clonotype. The CDR3 reads CASSFGVSRQETQYF. CDR3 DNA sequence: TGTGCCAGCAGCTTTGGGGTGTCTCGCCAAGAGACCCAGTACTTC. The V call is TRBV7-2, the J call TRBJ2-5; D is unclear. The CDR3 contains 15 residues. The germline CDR1 and CDR2 sequences are SGHTA and FQGNSA. Deletions cut 3 bases from V and 1 base from J, with 12 bases between.

CDR3: CASSRTSASNEQFF. As DNA, the CDR3 is TGTGCCAGCAGCCGGACTAGCGCTTCCAATGAGCAGTTCTTC. V usage is TRBV2 and J usage is TRBJ2-1; TRBD2 agrees at 9 bases. There are 14 residues in the CDR3. CDR1 is SNHLY, CDR2 FYNNEI, per germline. After removal of 6 bases from V and 6 bases from J, the junction contained 6 bases not matched to a gene. Complete variable domain (other parts from reference TRBV2 and TRBJ2-1): EPEVTQTPSHQVTQMGQEVILRCVPISNHLYFYWYRQILGQKVEFLVSFYNNEISEKSEIFDDQFSVERPDGSNFTLKIRSTKLEDSAMYFCASSRTSASNEQFFGPGTRLTVL.

This chain joins TRBV4-1 and TRBJ2-1, with 9 bases that match TRBD2. The CDR3 covers 18 residues. Germline CDR1 reads MGHRA; CDR2 reads YSYEKL. Trimming at V came to 0 bases and at J to 4 bases, leaving 10 bases not matched to a gene. This CDR3 is CASSQEMQREVWYNEQFF. The CDR3 DNA reads TGCGCCAGCAGCCAAGAGATGCAGCGGGAGGTATGGTACAATGAGCAGTTCTTC.

A few counts support this clonotype. The chain uses TRBV10-3 and TRBJ2-7; unclear D gene. Germline CDR1 and CDR2: ENHRY and SYGVKD. The CDR3 runs to 11 residues. V was trimmed by 9 bases and J by 0 bases, leaving 6 bases between them. The CDR3 is CAIADSYEQYF. The CDR3 DNA reads TGTGCCATAGCAGACTCCTACGAGCAGTACTTC.

This clonotype has just a few counts. The chain combines TRBV13 with TRBJ2-1; D ambiguous. V shed 2 bases and J shed 6 bases, with 8 bases lying between them. Germline V CDR1 and CDR2: PRHDT, FYEKMQ (reference sequence). The CDR3 is 13 residues long. The CDR3 region is CASSLKGSNEQFF. The CDR3 nucleotides are TGTGCCAGCAGCTTAAAGGGCAGCAATGAGCAGTTCTTC.

This chain links TRBV7-9 with TRBJ2-1; TRBD2 matches 13 bases. Germline trimming cut 4 bases from V and 6 bases from J; bases unmatched to any gene: 6. This CDR3 region has 16 residues. Germline V gene sequence: CDR1 SEHNR, CDR2 FQNEAQ (reference sequence). The CDR3 is CASSSLGLAGPNEQFF. The CDR3 DNA is TGTGCCAGCAGCTCACTGGGACTAGCGGGGCCCAATGAGCAGTTCTTC.